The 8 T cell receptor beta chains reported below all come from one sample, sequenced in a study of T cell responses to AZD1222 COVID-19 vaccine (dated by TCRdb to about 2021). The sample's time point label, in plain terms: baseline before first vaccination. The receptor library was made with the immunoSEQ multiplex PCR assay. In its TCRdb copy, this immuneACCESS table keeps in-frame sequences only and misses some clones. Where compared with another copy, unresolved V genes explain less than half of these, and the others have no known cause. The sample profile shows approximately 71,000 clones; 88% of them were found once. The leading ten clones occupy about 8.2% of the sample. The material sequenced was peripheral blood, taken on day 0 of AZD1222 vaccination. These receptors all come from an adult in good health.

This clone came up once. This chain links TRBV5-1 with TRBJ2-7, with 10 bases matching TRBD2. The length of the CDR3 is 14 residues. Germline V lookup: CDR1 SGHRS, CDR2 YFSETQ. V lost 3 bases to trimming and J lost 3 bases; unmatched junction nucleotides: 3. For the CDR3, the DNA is TGCGCCAGCAGCTACCGGACTAGCGGCTACGAGCAGTACTTC. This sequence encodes CASSYRTSGYEQYF.

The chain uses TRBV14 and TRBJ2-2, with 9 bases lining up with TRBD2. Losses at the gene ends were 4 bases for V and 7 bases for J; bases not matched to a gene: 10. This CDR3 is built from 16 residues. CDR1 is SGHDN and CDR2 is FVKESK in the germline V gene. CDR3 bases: TGTGCCAGCAGCCTCAAAGGAGCGGGAGGAGTCGGGGAGCTGTTTTTT. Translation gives CASSLKGAGGVGELFF.

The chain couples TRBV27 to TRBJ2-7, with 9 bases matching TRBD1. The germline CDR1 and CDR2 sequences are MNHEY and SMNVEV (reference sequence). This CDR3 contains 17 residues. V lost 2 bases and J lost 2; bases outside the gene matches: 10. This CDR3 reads CASSLLHRDRDPYEQYF. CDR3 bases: TGTGCCAGCAGTTTACTTCACCGGGACAGGGACCCCTACGAGCAGTACTTC.

The CDR3, as DNA: TGTGCCAGCTCACCGGAGGGGGCCGGTTCACCCCTCCACTTT. This translates into CASSPEGAGSPLHF. V and J are TRBV18 and TRBJ1-6; 7 bases fit TRBD1. After removal of 3 bases from V and 9 bases from J, the junction contained 5 bases not matched to a gene. In germline, CDR1 is KGHSH, CDR2 LQKENI. This CDR3 region has 14 residues.

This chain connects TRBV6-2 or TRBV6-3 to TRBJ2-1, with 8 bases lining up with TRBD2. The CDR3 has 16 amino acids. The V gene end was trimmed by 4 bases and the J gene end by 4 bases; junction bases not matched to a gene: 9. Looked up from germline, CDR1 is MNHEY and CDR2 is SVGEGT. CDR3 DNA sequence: TGTGCCAGCAGTTCAAGGACTAGCCAATTTTACAATGAGCAGTTCTTC. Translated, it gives CASSSRTSQFYNEQFF.

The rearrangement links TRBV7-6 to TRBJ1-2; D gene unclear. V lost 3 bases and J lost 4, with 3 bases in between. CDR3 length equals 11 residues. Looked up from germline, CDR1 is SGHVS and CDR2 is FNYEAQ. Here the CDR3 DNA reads TGTGCCAGCAGCTTTGGCTATGGCTACACCTTC. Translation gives CASSFGYGYTF.

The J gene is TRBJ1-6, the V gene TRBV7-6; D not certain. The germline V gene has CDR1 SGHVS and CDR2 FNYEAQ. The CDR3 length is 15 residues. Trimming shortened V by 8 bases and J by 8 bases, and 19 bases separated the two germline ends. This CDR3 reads CASRHSRDFYSPLHF. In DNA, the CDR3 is TGTGCCAGCCGTCACAGTCGTGACTTTTATTCACCCCTCCACTTT.

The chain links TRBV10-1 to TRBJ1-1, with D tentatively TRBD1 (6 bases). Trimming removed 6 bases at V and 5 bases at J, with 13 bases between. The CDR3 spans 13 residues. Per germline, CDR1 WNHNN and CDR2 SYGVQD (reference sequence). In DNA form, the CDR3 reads TGCGCCAGCAGGGCAGGGGATAGTACTGAAGCTTTCTTT. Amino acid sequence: CASRAGDSTEAFF.